This paragraph reports one T cell receptor (beta chain). It lacks a known antigen. Base qualities are missing; no much larger clone stands one base away. This specimen comes from a study of blood T cell repertoires in COVID-19 (dated by TCRdb to 2020 to 2021). With respect to the entire study: Collaborator samples came from the United States, Italy and Spain and covered acute and convalescent phases of COVID-19. A freely available public database, intended as a resource for researchers studying the immune response to SARS-CoV-2, is where the repertoires were released. Subjects who had been exposed to COVID-19, were actively infected with it, or had recovered from it provided the deeply sampled blood TCRbeta repertoires that made up the dataset. Samples were obtained from the ongoing ImmuneRACE study (first 160 participants) and from about 1,300 subjects provided by 6 global collaborators. Where available, HLA class I and class II types were taken from metadata supplied by the sample provider and were not determined by assay-based typing. The material from the prospective study consisted of cDNA or gDNA derived from T cells, B-cell-depleted T cells, or PBMCs. Nearly every sample came with metadata listing a de-identified subject ID, COVID-19 status, age in years and sex. General conclusions and limits of the study: How much clinical and demographic metadata was included differed by source and by participant, and the metadata was provided uncurated.

TCRbeta CDR3 regions were amplified from genomic DNA by means of the immunoSEQ Assay, a bias-controlled multiplex PCR. Per the source publication's procedure: Within the assay, amplification of reference gene primers was used to estimate how many nucleated cells each sample contained. To quantify the absolute abundance of each unique TCRbeta CDR3 rearrangement, sequence reads were collapsed and filtered. Productive Simpson clonality was computed per sample as the square root of Simpson's diversity index over productive rearrangements. Drawn from immuneACCESS, this table holds only the in-frame rearrangements with V and J called that TCRdb kept. Clones are partly lost; checked studies trace under half to an unresolved V gene and leave the rest unexplained. Clonal size and the V and J genes are those of that table, whereas D and trimming came from the DNA. The sample table lists 250,000 to 300,000 clones, 88% of them with a count of one. The ten largest clones add up to 0.75% to 1% of the sample.

Participants in the prospective study were aged about 18 to 90 years, lived in over 20 United States geographic areas, and enrolled through a virtual design. In the prospective study, cohorts were assigned on the basis of participant-reported clinical history obtained from a screening survey and a study questionnaire. For ImmuneRACE Cohort 3, a participant was defined as recovered based on two consecutive negative NP/OP PCR tests, clearance by a healthcare professional, or resolution of symptoms. Each participant in the prospective study had whole blood, serum and a nasopharyngeal or oropharyngeal swab collected by mobile phlebotomists. Prospective study participants could optionally give additional blood draws and questionnaires over an approximately 2-month period. Blood samples from the prospective study were shipped frozen or at room temperature prior to DNA extraction. The V end loses 5 bases and the J end loses 10 bases, and a stretch of 15 bases separates them. CDR3 length: 14 amino acids, cysteine to phenylalanine. The read is trimmed to its CDR3 DNA, 42 bases read in frame from base 1. The germline V gene specifies MDHEN as CDR1 and SYDVKM as CDR2.

This receptor was taken from a woman in her 30s who had recovered from COVID-19. The sample consisted of PBMCs or T cells enriched from blood (not recorded which). This chain is built from TRBV28 and TRBJ1-6; the best D guess is TRBD1, with 5 bases matching. For the CDR3, the sequence is CASSPIRGGSPLHF. The nucleotide sequence is given as TGTGCCAGCAGTCCGATTAGGGGTGGGTCACCCCTCCACTTT.